These 16 T cell receptor beta chains were sequenced from one sample in a study of cytomegalovirus exposure and HLA in healthy donors. Profiled with immunoSEQ multiplex PCR; TCRdb holds only in-frame clones, not every one. The sample has some 49,000 clones, roughly 92% seen once. The sample was PBMCs. Source of these receptors: a man between 18 and 35 years old in good health and CMV-seronegative.

There are a few counts of this clone. This chain links TRBV7-6 with TRBJ2-1; possible D gene TRBD1, 6 bases. The CDR3 runs 19 residues. V was clipped by 5 bases and J by 2 bases, with 25 bases between them. CDR1 is SGHVS, CDR2 FNYEAQ, per germline. This CDR3 reads CASSPGRWARGITYNEQFF. CDR3 bases: TGTGCCAGCAGCCCTGGTCGGTGGGCCAGGGGAATTACCTACAATGAGCAGTTCTTC. The full variable domain, completed using reference TRBV7-6 and TRBJ2-1, is GAGVSQSPRYKVTKRGQDVALRCDPISGHVSLYWYRQALGQGPEFLTYFNYEAQQDKSGLPNDRFSAERPEGSISTLTIQRTEQRDSAMYRCASSPGRWARGITYNEQFFGPGTRLTVL.

The chain is built from TRBV4-1 and TRBJ2-7, with TRBD1 as a possible D gene (5 bases). The CDR3 extends over 16 amino acids. Germline-derived CDR1 and CDR2 are MGHRA and YSYEKL. Trimming removed 0 bases from V and 3 bases from J, with 15 bases in between. The CDR3 coding sequence is TGCGCCAGCAGCCAAGACTCAGGGATAGTAGGCTACGAGCAGTACTTC. Translated, it gives CASSQDSGIVGYEQYF.

The chain recombines TRBV4-3 with TRBJ2-3, with 7 bases fitting TRBD2. The CDR3 is 16 residues long. Trimming cost V 5 bases and J 2 bases; bases outside gene matches: 10. Germline V CDR1 and CDR2: LGHNA, YSLEER. DNA of the CDR3: TGCGCCAGCAGCGCATTAGCGGGTTCCTACACAGATACGCAGTATTTT. Its translation: CASSALAGSYTDTQYF.

The V and J genes are TRBV15 and TRBJ1-2, with D perhaps matching TRBD1 (5 bases). The CDR3 is made up of 15 amino acids. The V end was cut by 5 bases, the J end by 3 bases, with 16 bases between. Germline V lookup: CDR1 LNHNV, CDR2 YYDKDF (reference sequence). The CDR3 here is CATSAPGRGDYGYTF. The CDR3 coding sequence is TGTGCCACCAGCGCTCCAGGGCGGGGTGACTATGGCTACACCTTC.

This clone was observed once. This chain links TRBV6-1 with TRBJ2-7; no clear D gene. Germline V CDR1 and CDR2: MNHNS, SASEGT. The V end lost 2 bases, the J end lost 4 bases, and 6 bases lay between the germline ends. This CDR3 contains 12 residues. For the CDR3, the DNA is TGTGCCAGCAGTGAAACGAGATACGAGCAGTACTTC. It codes for CASSETRYEQYF.

The CDR3 region has the DNA TGTGCCAGCAGTTTCCGAGGGCTTAACGGCTACACCTTC. Translation: CASSFRGLNGYTF. The chain employs TRBV28 and TRBJ1-2; no definite D call. The CDR3 runs to 13 residues. Trimming removed 3 bases from V and 8 bases from J, with 13 bases in between. The germline gives CDR1 MDHEN, CDR2 SYDVKM.

This chain connects TRBV28 to TRBJ2-3, with a weak D call TRBD2 (5 bases). V was pared by 3 bases and J by 7 bases, with 14 bases between. Germline assignment: CDR1 MDHEN and CDR2 SYDVKM. The CDR3 spans 14 residues. CDR3 sequence: CASSFRGRGHTQYF. In DNA form, the CDR3 reads TGTGCCAGCAGTTTTCGAGGGAGAGGGCATACGCAGTATTTT.

The CDR3: CASSIGQGATNEKLFF. In DNA form, the CDR3 reads TGTGCCAGTAGTATCGGACAAGGAGCAACTAATGAAAAACTGTTTTTT. V is TRBV19 and J is TRBJ1-4, with D possibly being TRBD1 (5 bases). Deletions cut 3 bases from V and 0 bases from J, with 11 bases between. Germline V CDR1 and CDR2: LNHDA, SQIVND (reference sequence). This CDR3 is built from 16 residues.

This clone showed up just once. J is TRBJ2-1 and V is TRBV5-1; 9 nucleotides agree with TRBD2. Per germline, CDR1 SGHRS and CDR2 YFSETQ. The length of the CDR3 is 13 residues. The ends lost 4 bases at V and 10 bases at J; junction bases unmatched: 6. The DNA of the CDR3 is TGCGCCAGCAGCAGGCGGGAGGGTCGCGAGCAGTTCTTC. Amino acids: CASSRREGREQFF.

This sequence joins TRBV11-3 and TRBJ2-1, with a tentative D call TRBD2 (6 bases). Trimming pared 0 bases from V and 3 bases from J, leaving 12 bases between. The CDR3 runs 16 residues. Looked up from germline, CDR1 is SGHNT and CDR2 is YENEEA. The CDR3 sequence: CASSLDIGGNYNEQFF. In DNA form, the CDR3 reads TGTGCCAGCAGCTTAGATATCGGCGGGAACTACAATGAGCAGTTCTTC.

The chain has TRBV10-2 and TRBJ1-4, with D unresolved. This CDR3 is built from 16 residues. The germline V gene encodes CDR1 WSHSY and CDR2 SAAADI. The germline V and J ends were trimmed by 4 bases and 0 bases, with 12 bases remaining between them. Written as DNA, the CDR3 is TGCGCCAGCAGTGTGGCAGCGAGTACAACTAATGAAAAACTGTTTTTT. Translating gives CASSVAASTTNEKLFF.

The chain is built from TRBV19 and TRBJ2-5; 7 nucleotides align to TRBD2. The CDR3 has 15 residues. Per the germline V gene, CDR1 is LNHDA and CDR2 is SQIVND (reference sequence). The trim removed 4 bases at V and 1 base at J, leaving 6 bases unmatched. CDR3 DNA: TGTGCCAGTAGTAGAATGGGCGGGAGCCAAGAGACCCAGTACTTC. This sequence encodes CASSRMGGSQETQYF.

This sequence joins TRBV9 and TRBJ1-3; TRBD1 is a possible D gene (5 bases). The CDR3 extends over 16 amino acids. Trimming cost V 0 bases and J 0 bases, with 10 bases left between them. Germline V gene data show CDR1 as SGDLS and CDR2 as YYNGEE. The CDR3 loop reads CASSVAGIRSGNTIYF. CDR3 nucleotides: TGTGCCAGCAGCGTAGCAGGGATCCGCTCTGGAAACACCATATATTTT.

V is TRBV9 and J is TRBJ1-1; 7 nucleotides match TRBD1. V shed 0 bases, J shed 5 bases, and the junction held 1 base outside the gene matches. There are 13 residues in the CDR3. Per germline, CDR1 SGDLS and CDR2 YYNGEE. The CDR3 loop is CASSVGRGTEAFF. CDR3 bases: TGTGCCAGCAGCGTAGGCAGGGGGACTGAAGCTTTCTTT.

V and J are TRBV6-6 and TRBJ2-3, with TRBD1 matching 11 bases. V shed 2 bases and J 4 bases; nucleotides not matched to a gene: 5. Germline loops: CDR1 MNHNY, CDR2 SVGAGI (reference sequence). The CDR3 has 16 residues. CDR3 sequence (DNA): TGTGCCAGCAGTTACGGGCCGGACAGGGGGCCAGATACGCAGTATTTT. Amino acids: CASSYGPDRGPDTQYF.

V and J are TRBV28 and TRBJ2-1, with 12 bases identical to TRBD2. Looked up from germline, CDR1 is MDHEN and CDR2 is SYDVKM. V lost 7 bases to trimming and J lost 0 bases; unmatched junction nucleotides: 7. The CDR3 spans 17 residues. CDR3 in DNA: TGTGCCAGCACCTCCGGGGGACTAGCGGGCTCCTACAATGAGCAGTTCTTC. Translating gives CASTSGGLAGSYNEQFF.